Listed below are T cell receptor beta chains from one sample, sequenced in a study of blood T cells in healthy people across ages. In TCRdb, the 5' RACE reads were re-called with MiXCR into one record per CDR3 protein. This sample yields more than 500,000 distinct CDR3 sequences, of which 27% are seen a single time; approximately 18% belongs to the top ten. The sequenced material came from blood. These receptors all come from a woman between 65 and 79 years old in good health. CDR3s include the opening cysteine and the closing phenylalanine or tryptophan. D genes are given only for firm matches. Clone size is stated in some rows and not others, as once, few, many or a class when expanded.

j_call v_call cdr3_length d_call clone_size cdr3_nt cdr3_aa
TRBJ1-5 TRBV12-3/TRBV12-4 17 TRBD1 few TGTGCCAGCAGTTCCCCCTCACAGGGGCCGTCGGATCAGCCCCAGCATTTT CASSSPSQGPSDQPQHF
TRBJ2-7 TRBV19 14 NA few TGTGCCAGTAGTATGGAGAACCTATTTAACGAGCAGTACTTC CASSMENLFNEQYF
TRBJ1-4 TRBV25-1 15 NA NA TGTGCCAGCAATGGAGGACAACTAGGGGGTGAAAAACTGTTTTTT CASNGGQLGGEKLFF
TRBJ2-7 TRBV6-5 13 TRBD1 few TGTGCCAGCAGCCGACAGGGGTCGGGCGAGCAGTACTTC CASSRQGSGEQYF
TRBJ2-3 TRBV4-3 17 TRBD2 NA TGCGCCAGCAGCCAAGATCGGTCGAGACTAGCGGCAGATACGCAGTATTTT CASSQDRSRLAADTQYF
TRBJ1-1 TRBV12-3/TRBV12-4 14 NA NA TGTGCCAGCAGTTTACAGGGCGGGGACACTGAAGCTTTCTTT CASSLQGGDTEAFF
TRBJ2-5 TRBV12-3/TRBV12-4 13 TRBD1 few TGTGCCAGCACCCCGACAGGGTCGGAGACCCAGTACTTC CASTPTGSETQYF
TRBJ1-5 TRBV7-3 13 NA few TGTGCCAGCAGCAGGGGGGGGGCAGAGCCCCAGCATTTT CASSRGGAEPQHF
TRBJ1-3 TRBV30 15 NA few TGTGCCTGGAGAGGGGGAGAGAACTCTGGAAACACCATATATTTT CAWRGGENSGNTIYF
TRBJ2-5 TRBV5-4 15 TRBD1 NA TGTGCCAGCAGCGATCAGCGACAGGGGGCGAAGACCCAGTACTTC CASSDQRQGAKTQYF
TRBJ2-2 TRBV7-6 14 NA NA TGTGCCAGCAGCTTACCTACGGGGACCGGGGAGCTGTTTTTT CASSLPTGTGELFF
TRBJ2-5 TRBV29-1 12 TRBD2 NA TGCAGCGCCGCCGGGGGGGAGGAGACCCAGTACTTC CSAAGGEETQYF
TRBJ2-5 TRBV20-1 15 NA few TGCAGTGCTAGAGATCAAAGTCGGTCAGAAGAGACCCAGTACTTC CSARDQSRSEETQYF
TRBJ1-2 TRBV6-1 13 NA few TGTGCCAGCAGTGAAGCGATGGTCTCCGGCTACACCTTC CASSEAMVSGYTF
TRBJ2-1 TRBV24-1 16 TRBD1 NA TGTGCCACCAGTGATGCTATGGGGACAGTCTACAATGAGCAGTTCTTC CATSDAMGTVYNEQFF
TRBJ1-3 TRBV7-9 16 NA once TGTGCCAGCAGCCTAAACCGGGGCCCCAAGGGAAACACCATATATTTT CASSLNRGPKGNTIYF
TRBJ2-1 TRBV20-1 15 NA few TGCAGTGCACTAAGCGGTTCACTATCCTACAATGAGCAGTTCTTC CSALSGSLSYNEQFF
TRBJ1-4 TRBV7-2 15 NA NA TGTGCCAGCAGCTTCAGCAGGGGTACTAATGAAAAACTGTTTTTT CASSFSRGTNEKLFF
TRBJ2-1 TRBV12-3/TRBV12-4 15 TRBD1 NA TGTGCCAGCAGTCTAGGGGGCATGGCTTACAATGAGCAGTTCTTC CASSLGGMAYNEQFF
TRBJ1-4 TRBV4-1 14 TRBD1 NA TGCGCCAGCAGGGGGGGACAGGAGAAGGGAAAACTGTTTTTT CASRGGQEKGKLFF
TRBJ2-5 TRBV24-1 13 TRBD1 NA TGTGCCACCAGTGACGGACAGGCGGAGACCCAGTACTTC CATSDGQAETQYF
TRBJ2-4 TRBV6-6 16 TRBD1 few TGTGCCAGCAACCCGGGACAGGGGCTAGCCAAAAACATTCAGTACTTC CASNPGQGLAKNIQYF
TRBJ2-7 TRBV6-2/TRBV6-3 14 TRBD2 NA TGTGCCAGCAGGGGGACTAGCGGACTCTACGAGCAGTACTTC CASRGTSGLYEQYF
TRBJ2-3 TRBV14 14 NA NA TGTGCCAGCAGCCCTCTCCTCTCGACAGATACGCAGTATTTT CASSPLLSTDTQYF
TRBJ2-5 TRBV7-2 14 NA many TGTGCCAGCAGCTTTACGTCGGGTGTAGAGACCCAGTACTTC CASSFTSGVETQYF
TRBJ2-5 TRBV9 15 NA NA TGTGCCAGCACGGCGGGTCTTCGGAGCCAAGAGACCCAGTACTTC CASTAGLRSQETQYF
TRBJ2-4 TRBV7-2 16 TRBD2 NA TGTGCCAGCAGCTTAGCGGTGGGCGGGGGGGCCAACATTCAGTACTTC CASSLAVGGGANIQYF
TRBJ1-1 TRBV7-2 12 NA NA TGTGCCAGCAGCCGCACAACCAAGGAAGCTTTCTTT CASSRTTKEAFF
TRBJ1-2 TRBV4-3 16 NA few TGCGCCAGCAGCCCATCAAGGGCGACTGTTAACTATGGCTACACCTTC CASSPSRATVNYGYTF
TRBJ2-3 TRBV15 12 NA NA TGTGCCACCAGCAGACCAGCGAGTACGCAGTATTTT CATSRPASTQYF
TRBJ2-5 TRBV18 14 NA few TGTGCCAGCTCACCGGACAGGAGGGGAGAGACCCAGTACTTC CASSPDRRGETQYF
TRBJ2-7 TRBV7-2 15 TRBD1 few TGTGCCAGCAGCTCCCGGGACAGGGGGCCAAACGAGCAGTACTTC CASSSRDRGPNEQYF
TRBJ2-1 TRBV20-1 12 NA few TGCAGTGGCGGGGCCTACACTAATGAGCAGTTCTTC CSGGAYTNEQFF
TRBJ2-1 TRBV5-4 15 TRBD2 NA TGTGCCAGCAGCGCTCCGACTAGCGGGAAGAATGAGCAGTTCTTC CASSAPTSGKNEQFF
TRBJ2-5 TRBV7-2 16 NA NA TGTGCCAGCAGCTTAGCGACTGGGAAAGGCCAAGAGACCCAGTACTTC CASSLATGKGQETQYF
TRBJ1-4 TRBV21-1 13 NA NA TGTGCCAGCCGAAATGACTGGGATGAAAAACTGTTTTTT CASRNDWDEKLFF
TRBJ1-1 TRBV7-2 15 NA few TGTGCCAGCAGCTTAAGCCGTGCTGAATATACTGAAGCTTTCTTT CASSLSRAEYTEAFF
TRBJ2-1 TRBV20-1 15 TRBD2 few TGCAGTGCTAGAGACGGCGGGGGGACCCACAATGAGCAGTTCTTC CSARDGGGTHNEQFF
TRBJ1-5 TRBV7-2 13 NA NA TGTGCCAGCATGGGAGGGGGCAATCAGCCCCAGCATTTT CASMGGGNQPQHF
TRBJ2-7 TRBV7-9 15 NA NA TGTGCCAGACCAGAGAAGGACTTCAATGCCTACGAGCAGTACTTC CARPEKDFNAYEQYF
TRBJ2-7 TRBV4-3 15 NA NA TGCGCCAGCAGCCTTTTCGTGGACAGCTCCTACGAGCAGTACTTC CASSLFVDSSYEQYF
TRBJ1-6 TRBV7-2 13 TRBD1 few TGTGCCAGCGGGGACAGGGTAAATTCACCCCTCCACTTT CASGDRVNSPLHF
TRBJ2-1 TRBV10-3 10 NA NA TGTGCCATAGGGAGCAATGAGCAGTTCTTC CAIGSNEQFF
TRBJ2-3 TRBV6-2/TRBV6-3 14 TRBD2 NA TGTGCCAGCAGTTTCCGGGACTACACAGATACGCAGTATTTT CASSFRDYTDTQYF
TRBJ2-3 TRBV11-2 17 TRBD2 NA TGTGCCAGCAGCTTTACCGGGACTACGTTCGCGCAAGATACGCAGTATTTT CASSFTGTTFAQDTQYF
TRBJ2-7 TRBV28 14 TRBD1 NA TGTGCCAGCATCCCGGGACAGAGCTCCTACGAGCAGTACTTC CASIPGQSSYEQYF
TRBJ2-5 TRBV6-6 14 TRBD2 once TGTGCCAGCAGGACCCGGCTAGCGGAAGAGACCCAGTACTTC CASRTRLAEETQYF
TRBJ2-2 TRBV7-2 16 NA NA TGTGCCAGCAGTCCATGGGGGGCTTCAAGCACCGGGGAGCTGTTTTTT CASSPWGASSTGELFF
TRBJ2-1 TRBV9 15 TRBD2 NA TGTGCCAGCAGCCCTCGACTAGCGGGATACAATGGGCAGTTCTTC CASSPRLAGYNGQFF
TRBJ2-5 TRBV7-2 15 TRBD2 NA TGTGCCAGCAGCTTAGTGCCTAGCGGGGTCGAGACCCAGTACTTC CASSLVPSGVETQYF
TRBJ1-3 TRBV13 14 TRBD1 few TGTGCCAGCAGCTTGACAGGGTACGGAAACACCATATATTTT CASSLTGYGNTIYF
TRBJ1-2 TRBV7-9 13 NA few TGTGCCAGCAGCTTAATCGACTTATATGGCTACACCTTC CASSLIDLYGYTF
TRBJ2-7 TRBV24-1 11 NA many TGTGCCTCAATTTACGGGTACGAGCAGTACTTC CASIYGYEQYF
TRBJ2-1 TRBV11-1 17 TRBD2 NA TGTGCCAGCAGCTTCGCGACGGGGGGACTCCACTACAATGAGCAGTTCTTC CASSFATGGLHYNEQFF
TRBJ2-1 TRBV3-1 14 TRBD2 NA TGTGCCAGCAGCATAGCGGGGGGCCTCAATGAGCAGTTCTTC CASSIAGGLNEQFF
TRBJ2-7 TRBV5-1 16 TRBD1 NA TGCGCCAGCAGCTGGGACAGCCACGCGAGCTCCTACGAGCAGTACTTC CASSWDSHASSYEQYF
TRBJ2-5 TRBV20-1 13 TRBD1 NA TGCAGTGCTGCGGACAGGGACACCCTAGTTCCGAACTTC CSAADRDTLVPNF
TRBJ2-2 TRBV2 13 NA NA TGTGCCAGCAGCGGGGGCCGGGTCGGGGAGCTGTTTTTT CASSGGRVGELFF